This record covers a single T cell receptor beta chain. Next came a second PCR, run for about 7 to 11 cycles, which used a sample-barcoded 5' primer along with a J-beta primer mix. From the 5' RACE reads, TCRdb called clonotypes with MiXCR, one entry per CDR3 protein. Of fewer than 750,000 distinct CDR3 sequences listed, around 48% are singletons. The entry originates in a study of blood T cells in healthy people across ages. In germline, CDR1 is DFQATT, CDR2 SNEGSKA (reference sequence). The V end lost 7 bases, the J end lost 1 base, and 14 bases lay between the germline ends. There are 13 residues in the CDR3.

The TCR was taken from a man older than 75 in good health. V and J are TRBV20-1 and TRBJ2-7; either TRBD1 or TRBD2 may fit D (5 bases each). Sequenced material: blood. The CDR3 region is CSVRGLRSYEQYF. The CDR3 DNA sequence: TGCAGTGTCCGGGGCCTCCGGTCCTACGAGCAGTACTTC.